This record covers a single T cell receptor (beta chain). V was pared by 8 bases and J by 3 bases, with 6 bases of the junction left unmatched. The CDR3 contains 14 residues. Germline-derived CDR1 and CDR2 are SNHLY and FYNNEI. This sample stems from a study of blood T cell repertoires in COVID-19. Under the authors' procedure: The authors estimated nucleated cell counts from reference gene primer amplification. Only in-frame clones appear in the TCRdb table, and some are missing; sequencing was by immunoSEQ multiplex PCR. Clone size and the V and J calls come from that table; the DNA yielded D and trimming. Among 200,000 or so clones listed, about 86% were seen once.

J is TRBJ1-5 and V is TRBV2; 8 nucleotides match TRBD1. This sequence originates from a woman in her twenties or thirties who had recovered from COVID-19. Specimen: peripheral blood. The CDR3 protein is CASGRDRINQPQHF. In nucleotides, the CDR3 is TGTGCCAGCGGCCGGGACAGGATCAATCAGCCCCAGCATTTT.